This T cell receptor beta chain is drawn from a study of early T cells in non-severe SARS-CoV-2 infection. Germline-derived CDR1 and CDR2 are MNHNY and SVGAGI (reference sequence). This CDR3 has 16 amino acids. The V segment lost 4 bases and the J segment 3 bases; nucleotides outside the gene matches: 8. Study-level points and caveats: Database matching using VDJdb favored anti-spike CD8 responses, with private and CD4 specificities left missing.

The sample holds many counts of this clonotype. Its antigen is as yet unknown. Tagging with unique molecular identifiers was applied to individual cDNA molecules. TCRdb reanalysed the 5' RACE reads using MiXCR and keeps one entry per CDR3 protein. The data show around 75,000 distinct CDR3 sequences, roughly 9.5% seen once. The genes are TRBV6-6 and TRBJ2-3, with TRBD2 identical over 9 bases. Sequenced: whole blood. The clonotype was recovered from an adult who was a healthcare worker with PCR-confirmed SARS-CoV-2 infection or an uninfected control (not recorded which). The CDR3 DNA is TGTGCCAGCAGTTCCTTACCGGGACTAGCAACAGATACGCAGTATTTT. Protein sequence: CASSSLPGLATDTQYF.